Listed here are 22 T cell receptor beta chains from one sample, sequenced in a study of response to subunit inactivated influenza vaccine. TCRdb fed the RT-PCR reads into MiXCR, producing one record per CDR3 protein. The data contain hundreds of thousands of distinct CDR3 sequences, around a sixth of them seen just once; the ten biggest clones take up under 14%. Material: PBMCs from blood, obtained roughly 13 days after vaccination. All receptors come from a man aged 45-65 years who received an inactivated influenza vaccine.

This chain uses TRBV7-2 with TRBJ1-5, with 8 bases identical to TRBD1. V shed 6 bases and J 2 bases; nucleotides not matched to a gene: 6. Germline CDR1 SGHTA, CDR2 FQGNSA. This CDR3 comprises 15 residues. The DNA for the CDR3 is TGTGCCAGCAGTAACGGACAGGGAGGCAATCAGCCCCAGCATTTT. Translation: CASSNGQGGNQPQHF.

This clonotype was detected only a few times. This chain connects TRBV18 to TRBJ2-7, with 9 bases that match TRBD2. The germline V gene has CDR1 KGHSH and CDR2 LQKENI. There are 15 residues in the CDR3. The ends lost 6 bases at V and 7 bases at J; junction bases unmatched: 13. This CDR3 is CASSPPGSGGREQYF. As DNA, the CDR3 is TGTGCCAGCTCGCCCCCGGGGAGCGGGGGGAGGGAGCAGTACTTC.

The chain is built from TRBV28 and TRBJ2-1; 8 positions match TRBD2. CDR3 length equals 15 residues. Germline lookup yields CDR1 MDHEN and CDR2 SYDVKM. The trim removed 6 bases at V and 0 bases at J, leaving 4 bases unmatched. CDR3 nucleotide sequence: TGTGCCAGCAGCCGCGGGGGGCCCTCCTACAATGAGCAGTTCTTC. This sequence encodes CASSRGGPSYNEQFF.

This clonotype was observed a few times. This chain uses TRBV9 with TRBJ2-3; 10 nucleotides align to TRBD2. Germline assignment: CDR1 SGDLS and CDR2 YYNGEE. Trimming took 0 bases from V and 4 from J; bases not matched to a gene: 2. The CDR3 loop spans 15 amino acids. The CDR3 bases are TGTGCCAGCAGCGTAGCGGGACTAGCGCCAGATACGCAGTATTTT. Protein product: CASSVAGLAPDTQYF.

This clonotype was recorded a few times. In DNA form, the CDR3 reads TGTGCCAGCATTTCAGGGGCCTACGAGCAGTACTTC. As protein: CASISGAYEQYF. V and J are TRBV6-1 and TRBJ2-7, with D maybe TRBD1 (6 bases). CDR1 and CDR2 (germline): MNHNS, SASEGT. The CDR3 totals 12 residues. The germline V and J ends were trimmed by 7 bases and 2 bases, with 9 bases remaining between them.

This clonotype was detected only a few times. The chain joins TRBV29-1 to TRBJ2-7; TRBD1 aligns across 7 bases. This CDR3 comprises 13 residues. Germline lookup yields CDR1 SQVTM and CDR2 ANQGSEA. Unmatched junction bases numbered 8, after V lost 7 bases and J lost 2 bases. The CDR3 DNA reads as TGCAGCGCCCAAGGACAGGAGACCTACGAGCAGTACTTC. This sequence encodes CSAQGQETYEQYF.

This clonotype was counted at least ten times. The V call is TRBV7-2, the J call TRBJ1-1; 9 bases are a match to TRBD1. The germline gives CDR1 SGHTA, CDR2 FQGNSA. V lost 1 base and J lost 0; bases outside the gene matches: 3. This CDR3 contains 16 residues. The CDR3 DNA sequence: TGTGCCAGCAGCTTAGATGGGACAGGGTTGAACACTGAAGCTTTCTTT. The encoded protein is CASSLDGTGLNTEAFF.

The sample holds a few counts of this clonotype. This rearrangement joins TRBV20-1 to TRBJ2-1; D might be TRBD2 (6 bases). CDR1 and CDR2 (germline): DFQATT, SNEGSKA (reference sequence). The CDR3 contains 13 residues. V lost 1 base and J 6 bases, leaving 10 bases between the germline ends. DNA for the CDR3: TGCAGTGCTAGAGGACTAGTCAGCAATGAGCAGTTCTTC. As protein: CSARGLVSNEQFF.

This clonotype was observed a handful of times. V usage is TRBV5-1 and J usage is TRBJ2-5, with 8 bases that match TRBD2. Per germline, CDR1 SGHRS and CDR2 YFSETQ. After removal of 4 bases from V and 4 bases from J, the junction contained 12 bases not matched to a gene. The CDR3 has 16 amino acids. CDR3 in amino acids: CASSPLGTSGRETQYF. CDR3 nucleotide sequence: TGCGCCAGCAGCCCGCTAGGGACTAGTGGACGAGAGACCCAGTACTTC. Supplemented by reference TRBV5-1 and TRBJ2-5, the full variable domain reads KAGVTQTPRYLIKTRGQQVTLSCSPISGHRSVSWYQQTPGQGLQFLFEYFSETQRNKGNFPGRFSGRQFSNSRSEMNVSTLELGDSALYLCASSPLGTSGRETQYFGPGTRLLVL.

This clonotype was detected a few times. The chain couples TRBV10-3 to TRBJ2-5; 13 nucleotides align to TRBD2. After removal of 3 bases from V and 3 bases from J, the junction contained 4 bases not matched to a gene. The CDR3 spans 16 residues. Germline CDR1 and CDR2: ENHRY and SYGVKD. The DNA of the CDR3 is TGTGCCATCAGTGAAGGGGGACTAGCGGGGAAAGAGACCCAGTACTTC. It is translated as CAISEGGLAGKETQYF.

The V call is TRBV5-1, the J call TRBJ2-7; TRBD1 agrees at 10 bases. Germline assignment: CDR1 SGHRS and CDR2 YFSETQ. The CDR3 has 16 amino acids. V was clipped by 5 bases and J by 6 bases; unmatched bases: 14. Written as DNA, the CDR3 is TGCGCCAGCAGACTTACCTCGGGACAGGGGCTTGGCGAGCAGTACTTC. Protein sequence: CASRLTSGQGLGEQYF.

This clonotype was seen only a few times. The chain joins TRBV7-3 to TRBJ2-3; D not certain. Trimming removed 4 bases from V and 0 bases from J, with 8 bases in between. This CDR3 spans 14 amino acids. The V gene's germline CDR1 is SGHTA and CDR2 FQGTGA. The DNA for the CDR3 is TGTGCCAGCAGCTCGTTACGGAGCACAGATACGCAGTATTTT. Residues: CASSSLRSTDTQYF.

J is TRBJ2-1 and V is TRBV18; TRBD2 is a possible D gene (6 bases). The CDR3 is 13 residues long. The V end was cut by 0 bases, the J end by 6 bases, with 6 bases between. Germline CDR1 reads KGHSH; CDR2 reads LQKENI. The CDR3 bases are TGTGCCAGCTCACCACCGGGGGGCAATGAGCAGTTCTTC. Protein: CASSPPGGNEQFF.

The chain has TRBV5-1 and TRBJ1-6, with a possible D match to TRBD1 (5 bases). Germline V gene sequence: CDR1 SGHRS, CDR2 YFSETQ. Trimming pared 1 base from V and 10 bases from J, leaving 12 bases between. CDR3 length: 14 residues. The DNA for the CDR3 is TGCGCCAGCAGCTTGAAGGACGGGGGATCACCCCTCCACTTT. Translated: CASSLKDGGSPLHF.

The V call is TRBV12-3 or TRBV12-4, the J call TRBJ2-2; 9 bases are shared with TRBD2. V lost 0 bases to trimming and J lost 6 bases; unmatched junction nucleotides: 2. The CDR3 is 15 residues long. This CDR3 is CASSLASGSSGELFF. The CDR3, as DNA: TGTGCCAGCAGTTTAGCTAGCGGGAGTTCCGGGGAGCTGTTTTTT.

CDR3 nucleotides: TGCAGTGCTAACCGCGGCCCCTACGAGCAGTACTTC. Translating it yields CSANRGPYEQYF. The chain uses TRBV20-1 and TRBJ2-7; D is ambiguous. Germline CDR1 DFQATT, CDR2 SNEGSKA (reference sequence). There are 12 residues in the CDR3. Trimming shortened V by 4 bases and J by 2 bases, and 9 bases separated the two germline ends.

This clonotype has more than one count but fewer than ten. The CDR3 sequence is CASSYSLTRQETQYF. The CDR3 DNA reads as TGTGCCAGCAGTTACTCGCTCACCCGCCAAGAGACCCAGTACTTC. The J gene is TRBJ2-5, the V gene TRBV6-2 or TRBV6-3; D gene unclear. The germline V gene encodes CDR1 MNHEY and CDR2 SVGEGT. The CDR3 length is 15 residues. Trimming shortened V by 0 bases and J by 1 base, and 9 bases separated the two germline ends.

This clonotype appeared many times. The chain is built from TRBV12-3 or TRBV12-4 and TRBJ2-4; 9 bases are a match to TRBD1. Trimming took 7 bases from V and 2 from J; bases not matched to a gene: 6. The length of the CDR3 is 15 residues. In DNA form, the CDR3 reads TGTGCCAGCAACGGACAGGGGACTTCCAAAAACATTCAGTACTTC. Residues: CASNGQGTSKNIQYF.

The chain carries TRBV18 and TRBJ2-7; the D gene could be TRBD1 or TRBD2 (5 bases each). The CDR3 runs 14 residues. Looked up from germline, CDR1 is KGHSH and CDR2 is LQKENI. V was cut by 3 bases and J by 2 bases, with 11 bases left in between. The CDR3 coding sequence is TGTGCCAGCTCACCCCTCGGGGACCCCTACGAGCAGTACTTC. As protein: CASSPLGDPYEQYF.

The gene calls are TRBV18 and TRBJ2-5, with a possible D match to TRBD1 (5 bases). The V gene lost 4 bases and the J gene lost 5 bases, with 20 bases spanning the gap. The CDR3 sequence is 16 residues long. Germline CDR1 KGHSH, CDR2 LQKENI. CDR3 in amino acids: CASSLQGFGQEETQYF. CDR3 bases: TGTGCCAGCTCACTCCAGGGTTTTGGACAAGAGGAGACCCAGTACTTC.

This clonotype was recorded a few times. V and J are TRBV15 and TRBJ1-5; TRBD1 matches 7 bases. J was trimmed by 2 bases and V by 1 base; bases with no gene match: 2. This CDR3 region has 15 residues. CDR1 and CDR2 (germline): LNHNV, YYDKDF (reference sequence). The CDR3, as DNA: TGTGCCACCAGCAGAGGAGGGGGCCGCAATCAGCCCCAGCATTTT. Encoded protein: CATSRGGGRNQPQHF. The full variable domain, its missing parts supplied by reference TRBV15 and TRBJ1-5, is DAMVIQNPRYQVTQFGKPVTLSCSQTLNHNVMYWYQQKSSQAPKLLFHYYDKDFNNEADTPDNFQSRRPNTSFCFLDIRSPGLGDTAMYLCATSRGGGRNQPQHFGDGTRLSIL.

This clonotype was seen just once. CDR3 sequence: CASSQDLLAAEQFF. The CDR3 DNA reads TGTGCCAGCAGCCAAGATTTACTAGCGGCTGAGCAGTTCTTC. This chain connects TRBV14 to TRBJ2-1; 8 bases agree with TRBD2. This CDR3 spans 14 amino acids. The junction had 4 bases not matched to a gene; V was cut back by 0 bases and J by 9 bases. Germline CDR1 reads SGHDN; CDR2 reads FVKESK.